What follows are 26 T cell receptor beta chains derived from one specimen sequenced in a study of shared clonotypes between healthy human individuals. The protocol was immunoSEQ multiplex PCR, while the TCRdb copy is restricted to in-frame clones and leaves out a portion. In the table there are over 2 million clones, roughly 95% of which are singletons. The specimen was naive CD4+ T cells sorted from blood. Subset described: CD45RA+ positively selected. The receptors come from a man aged 18-30 years in good health.

This chain links TRBV19 with TRBJ2-2; the match to TRBD1 covers 8 bases. Germline assignment: CDR1 LNHDA and CDR2 SQIVND (reference sequence). The CDR3 sequence is 15 residues long. Trimming at V came to 6 bases and at J to 3 bases, leaving 6 bases not matched to a gene. The CDR3 loop is CASSGIQGDTGELFF. In nucleotides, the CDR3 is TGTGCCAGTAGCGGGATACAGGGGGACACCGGGGAGCTGTTTTTT.

About this clone itself: This CDR3 is also generated by other DNA sequences in the sample. The chain links TRBV11-3 to TRBJ2-7; 8 positions match TRBD1. The germline CDR1 and CDR2 sequences are SGHNT and YENEEA. This CDR3 contains 15 residues. Unmatched junction bases numbered 4, after V lost 1 base and J lost 2 bases. This chain's CDR3 is CASSLGGTGTYEQYF. The CDR3 nucleotides read TGTGCCAGCAGCTTAGGAGGGACAGGCACCTACGAGCAGTACTTC.

The chain combines TRBV6-1 with TRBJ2-6, with D unresolved. Trimming took 6 bases from V and 0 from J, leaving 9 bases between them. This CDR3 region has 15 residues. Germline lookup yields CDR1 MNHNS and CDR2 SASEGT. The chain's CDR3 is CASSVPNSGANVLTF. CDR3 sequence (DNA): TGTGCCAGCAGCGTACCTAACTCTGGGGCCAACGTCCTGACTTTC.

The chain carries TRBV10-3 and TRBJ1-2; the match to TRBD1 covers 10 bases. The junction had 4 bases not matched to a gene; V was cut back by 5 bases and J by 4 bases. The germline CDR1 and CDR2 sequences are ENHRY and SYGVKD. The CDR3 extends over 14 amino acids. CDR3 in amino acids: CAISQTGGSYGYTF. The DNA of the CDR3 is TGTGCCATCAGTCAGACAGGGGGCAGCTATGGCTACACCTTC.

The V gene is TRBV30, the J gene TRBJ1-2; D gene uncertain. Germline values: CDR1 GTSNPN, CDR2 SVGIG (reference sequence). V was trimmed by 0 bases and J by 4 bases, leaving 3 bases between them. CDR3 length: 11 residues. The CDR3 protein is CAWSVTYGYTF. In DNA, the CDR3 is TGTGCCTGGAGTGTGACCTATGGCTACACCTTC.

This rearrangement joins TRBV30 to TRBJ2-3; possible D gene TRBD1, 5 bases. This CDR3 has 16 residues. Germline V lookup: CDR1 GTSNPN, CDR2 SVGIG (reference sequence). Trimming removed 4 bases from V and 0 bases from J, with 17 bases in between. CDR3 sequence (DNA): TGTGCCTGGACCAACGATTGGGGCCGTAGCACAGATACGCAGTATTTT. This translates into CAWTNDWGRSTDTQYF.

The V call is TRBV9, the J call TRBJ2-5; 12 positions agree with TRBD2. The length of the CDR3 is 16 residues. Germline trimming cut 3 bases from V and 1 base from J; bases unmatched to any gene: 4. The V gene's germline CDR1 is SGDLS and CDR2 YYNGEE. The CDR3 DNA reads as TGTGCCAGCAGCGCAACTAGCGGGGGGCTCCAAGAGACCCAGTACTTC. It translates to CASSATSGGLQETQYF.

This chain links TRBV6-6 with TRBJ2-1; D may be TRBD2 (6 bases). Looked up from germline, CDR1 is MNHNY and CDR2 is SVGAGI (reference sequence). The CDR3 has 12 amino acids. V lost 0 bases to trimming and J lost 12 bases, with 9 bases between them. This CDR3 reads CASSYSASVQFF. CDR3 bases: TGTGCCAGCAGTTACTCTGCTAGCGTGCAGTTCTTC.

This chain links TRBV30 with TRBJ2-1; 13 bases line up with TRBD2. Germline V gene data show CDR1 as GTSNPN and CDR2 as SVGIG (reference sequence). The CDR3 is 15 amino acids. V lost 3 bases and J lost 7; bases outside the gene matches: 6. The CDR3, as DNA: TGTGCCTGGAGGACTAGCGGGAGGCCGGTAAATGAGCAGTTCTTC. Residues: CAWRTSGRPVNEQFF. Looking up the rest from reference TRBV30 and TRBJ2-1 gives the full variable domain: SQTIHQWPATLVQPVGSPLSLECTVEGTSNPNLYWYRQAAGRGLQLLFYSVGIGQISSEVPQNLSASRPQDRQFILSSKKLLLSDSGFYLCAWRTSGRPVNEQFFGPGTRLTVL.

V is TRBV18 and J is TRBJ2-2; D is undetermined. V gave up 3 bases and J gave up 0 bases, with 11 bases separating them. Germline V gene sequence: CDR1 KGHSH, CDR2 LQKENI. This CDR3 region has 16 residues. CDR3 nucleotides: TGTGCCAGCTCACCGAGCTCCCCTGCGAACACCGGGGAGCTGTTTTTT. This gives the protein CASSPSSPANTGELFF. Full variable domain (remainder filled in from reference TRBV18 and TRBJ2-2): NAGVMQNPRHLVRRRGQEARLRCSPMKGHSHVYWYRQLPEEGLKFMVYLQKENIIDESGMPKERFSAEFPKEGPSILRIQQVVRGDSAAYFCASSPSSPANTGELFFGEGSRLTVL.

V and J are TRBV5-1 and TRBJ2-3; 7 positions match TRBD1. The CDR3 totals 15 residues. Trimming removed 2 bases from V and 4 bases from J; junction bases left unmatched: 7. Germline V gene sequence: CDR1 SGHRS, CDR2 YFSETQ. The CDR3: CASSFKTGVADTQYF. The CDR3 coding sequence is TGCGCCAGCAGCTTTAAAACAGGGGTCGCAGATACGCAGTATTTT.

This clone was found once. This chain connects TRBV18 to TRBJ1-4; a weak D match, TRBD1 (5 bases). The CDR3 is 15 residues long. CDR1 and CDR2 from the germline V gene are KGHSH and LQKENI. Trimming pared 0 bases from V and 7 bases from J, leaving 12 bases between. CDR3 amino acids: CASSPPGREGEKLFF. The CDR3 DNA follows: TGTGCCAGCTCACCACCGGGCAGGGAGGGTGAAAAACTGTTTTTT.

The J gene is TRBJ1-6, the V gene TRBV5-1, with TRBD1 identical over 9 bases. Germline V gene lookup returns CDR1 SGHRS and CDR2 YFSETQ. V trimming: 5 bases; J trimming: 7 bases; junction bases outside the gene matches: 10. The CDR3 sequence is 16 residues long. CDR3 residues: CASRDETGGINSPLHF. The CDR3, as DNA: TGCGCCAGCAGAGACGAGACAGGGGGAATAAATTCACCCCTCCACTTT.

This clone appeared a single time. The chain joins TRBV21-1 to TRBJ2-7. TRBV21-1 is given as a pseudogene. The CDR3 extends over 16 amino acids. The CDR3 bases are TGTGCCAGCAGCCCCACGACGGACCCCCACCCGTACGAGCAGTACTTC. It is translated as CASSPTTDPHPYEQYF.

This chain uses TRBV10-3 with TRBJ2-1; D not certain. Trimming stripped 1 base from V and 4 bases from J, with 5 bases between. Germline CDR1 ENHRY, CDR2 SYGVKD. This CDR3 spans 13 amino acids. Here the CDR3 DNA reads TGTGCCATCAGTGAGTATGGGTACAATGAGCAGTTCTTC. Residues: CAISEYGYNEQFF.

This chain connects TRBV15 to TRBJ1-1, with D unresolved. Germline V gives CDR1 LNHNV, CDR2 YYDKDF (reference sequence). Trimming removed 3 bases at V and 4 bases at J, with 24 bases between. The CDR3 totals 18 residues. In nucleotides, the CDR3 is TGTGCCACCAGCAGTACCAGGAGGAACCCCCGGTGGGGCACTGAAGCTTTCTTT. Its protein product is CATSSTRRNPRWGTEAFF.

The chain has TRBV6-5 and TRBJ1-6, with D uncertain. With 0 bases removed from V and 11 bases from J, the gap between germline ends came to 11 bases. This CDR3 has 14 amino acids. CDR1 is MNHEY and CDR2 is SVGAGI in the germline V gene. CDR3 amino acids: CASSYSSVEAPLHF. For the CDR3, the DNA is TGTGCCAGCAGTTACTCTAGCGTTGAGGCACCCCTCCACTTT.

Many counts were recorded for this clone. The same CDR3 is also encoded by other DNA sequences in this sample. The gene calls are TRBV11-3 and TRBJ1-6; D is unresolved. The germline gives CDR1 SGHNT, CDR2 YENEEA. Trimming took off 4 bases at V and 4 bases at J, with 11 bases between the two ends. The CDR3 has 15 amino acids. For the CDR3, the DNA is TGTGCCAGCAGCTCAAGGACGGATTATAATTCACCCCTCCACTTT. Residues: CASSSRTDYNSPLHF.

This clone was observed a single time. This sequence may be a read error, since a much larger clone differs from it by one base. Within the sample, other DNA sequences also encode this same CDR3. The chain links TRBV30 to TRBJ1-1, with D possibly TRBD1 on 6 matching bases. Trimming pared 3 bases from V and 4 bases from J, leaving 12 bases between. CDR1 GTSNPN and CDR2 SVGIG come from the germline V gene (reference sequence). The CDR3 sequence is 13 residues long. CDR3 in amino acids: CAWSQGLATEAFF. CDR3 bases: TGTGCCTGGAGCCAGGGGTTGGCCACTGAAGCTTTCTTT.

In this sample, this clone turned up once. The V call is TRBV13, the J call TRBJ2-7; 8 bases are shared with TRBD1. The CDR3 runs 15 residues. Germline lookup yields CDR1 PRHDT and CDR2 FYEKMQ (reference sequence). With 5 bases clipped from V and 5 bases from J, the junction kept 11 bases outside the gene matches. The chain's CDR3 is CASSGSRTGRNEQYF. The DNA for the CDR3 is TGTGCCAGCAGCGGATCCCGGACAGGGCGGAACGAGCAGTACTTC.

The chain is built from TRBV6-1 and TRBJ1-5; possibly TRBD1 for D (5 bases). The CDR3 sequence is 13 residues long. CDR1 and CDR2 (germline): MNHNS, SASEGT. V was shortened by 6 bases and J by 5 bases, with 11 bases between the two germline ends. This chain's CDR3 is CASSLAGDQPQHF. As DNA, the CDR3 is TGTGCCAGCAGCTTGGCGGGGGATCAGCCCCAGCATTTT.

V gene TRBV30 combines with J gene TRBJ1-2; D is unclear. This CDR3 is 13 amino acids long. Trimming pared 2 bases from V and 4 bases from J, leaving 11 bases between. CDR1 is GTSNPN, CDR2 SVGIG, per germline (reference sequence). The CDR3 DNA reads TGTGCCTGGAGTAAACAGTTGTCCTATGGCTACACCTTC. It specifies CAWSKQLSYGYTF.

The chain links TRBV27 to TRBJ2-3; 7 bases match TRBD2. The CDR3 sequence is 14 residues long. Germline assignment: CDR1 MNHEY and CDR2 SMNVEV (reference sequence). With V trimmed by 2 bases and J by 6 bases, 5 bases remained unmatched. The CDR3 nucleotides read TGTGCCAGCAGTTTAGGGGGAGGGGCGGATACGCAGTATTTT. Translating it yields CASSLGGGADTQYF.

V and J are TRBV4-1 and TRBJ1-1; 9 bases fit TRBD1. Per the germline V gene, CDR1 is MGHRA and CDR2 is YSYEKL. The CDR3 contains 15 residues. J was trimmed by 4 bases and V by 2 bases; bases with no gene match: 5. CDR3 in DNA: TGCGCCAGCAGCCAAATCGACAGGGGGTCCACTGAAGCTTTCTTT. It is translated as CASSQIDRGSTEAFF.

About this clone: The sample contains more than one DNA sequence encoding this CDR3. The chain couples TRBV6-5 to TRBJ1-6; 9 bases align to TRBD1. Unmatched junction bases numbered 3, after V lost 6 bases and J lost 6 bases. The length of the CDR3 is 14 residues. Germline V gene sequence: CDR1 MNHEY, CDR2 SVGAGI. The CDR3 here is CASSRQGGNSPLHF. The CDR3 region has the DNA TGTGCCAGCAGCCGACAGGGGGGTAATTCACCCCTCCACTTT.

The chain uses TRBV6-1 and TRBJ2-3; 8 bases are shared with TRBD2. The CDR3 covers 13 residues. The trim removed 10 bases at V and 0 bases at J, leaving 3 bases unmatched. Germline V gene data show CDR1 as MNHNS and CDR2 as SASEGT. CDR3 coding DNA: TGTGCCAATAGCGGGAAAAGCACAGATACGCAGTATTTT. It encodes CANSGKSTDTQYF.